Presented here are 30 T cell receptor beta chains from one specimen sequenced in a study of tumor-infiltrating lymphocytes in primary liver carcinoma. Extraction also yielded germline DNA, while blood RNA was obtained from unsorted whole blood. Priming with a constant-region primer yielded TCR beta cDNA from around 540 ng total RNA. What produced the TCR beta libraries was three nested multiplex PCR rounds using slightly modified ARM-PCR. Forward primers for TRBV1-TRBV30 and a C-beta reverse primer served the first two PCR rounds, at roughly 10 cycles each. TCRdb re-called the multiplex PCR reads with MiXCR, one entry per CDR3 protein. The sample comprises 250,000 to 350,000 distinct CDR3 sequences, 58% of which are singletons, and over 15% rests with the top ten. The sequencing sample was made of peripheral blood. The receptors come from a woman aged 25 to 39 with primary liver carcinoma and hepatitis B virus infection.

The chain links TRBV24-1 to TRBJ2-5, with D uncertain. The CDR3 totals 12 residues. Germline V gives CDR1 KGHDR, CDR2 SFDVKD. Trimming removed 6 bases at V and 5 bases at J, with 9 bases between. This CDR3 is CATSKGWETQYF. The CDR3 DNA sequence: TGTGCCACCAGTAAAGGATGGGAGACCCAGTACTTC.

This clonotype was seen a single time. A junction end diverges from the germline sequence, so it may reflect a read error. The chain recombines TRBV4-1 with TRBJ1-5; tentative D call: TRBD1 (5 bases). The CDR3 runs 15 residues. The germline gives CDR1 MGHRA, CDR2 YSYEKL. The CDR3 DNA reads TGCGCCAGCAGCCATTCCGCAGGGTTCTATCATCCCCAGCATTTT. Translating it yields CASSHSAGFYHPQHF.

In the case of this clonotype: A read error may be the cause here, since a much bigger clone is one base away. V is TRBV29-1 and J is TRBJ2-1; 10 nucleotides line up with TRBD2. The CDR3 covers 13 residues. The germline CDR1 and CDR2 sequences are SQVTM and ANQGSEA. CDR3: CGVLTSGNNEQFF. The CDR3 DNA follows: TGCGGCGTTCTCACTAGCGGGAACAATGAGCAGTTCTTC.

In regard to this clonotype: At one of its ends the junction is not consistent with the germline gene, which may arise from a read error. This chain links TRBV12-3 or TRBV12-4 with TRBJ1-1, with 7 positions matching TRBD1. The CDR3 consists of 11 residues. The DNA for the CDR3 is TGTGACAGCAGTGTGACAGGGGAAGCTTTCTTT. Amino acids: CDSSVTGEAFF.

There are many counts of this clonotype. The J gene is TRBJ2-1, the V gene TRBV6-2 or TRBV6-3, with 8 bases aligning to TRBD2. The V segment lost 2 bases and the J segment 9 bases; nucleotides outside the gene matches: 12. This CDR3 is 16 amino acids long. CDR1 and CDR2 from the germline V gene are MNHEY and SVGEGT. CDR3 DNA sequence: TGTGCCAGCAGTTACCAGATTGGTAGCGGGACGGGTGAGCAGTTCTTC. Translating gives CASSYQIGSGTGEQFF.

This clonotype has only one observation. This may come from a read error, since a much larger clone is one base off. The chain recombines TRBV29-1 with TRBJ2-1; the match to TRBD2 covers 7 bases. The CDR3 covers 14 residues. Germline values: CDR1 SQVTM, CDR2 ANQGSEA. With V trimmed by 8 bases and J by 8 bases, 15 bases remained unmatched. The CDR3 protein is CSLLACGSVDEQFF. The CDR3 DNA reads TGCAGCCTTCTCGCGTGCGGGAGTGTAGATGAGCAGTTCTTC.

This clonotype appeared a few times. V and J are TRBV5-6 and TRBJ1-2, with 7 bases that match TRBD1. V shed 1 base, J shed 8 bases, and the junction held 5 bases outside the gene matches. The CDR3 is 13 residues long. Germline CDR1 and CDR2: SGHDT and YYEEEE. CDR3 bases: TGTGCCAGCAGCTTGAGAGGGGGCAGGGGCTACACCTTC. The encoded protein is CASSLRGGRGYTF.

Concerning this clonotype itself: One end of the junction fails to match germline, which may point to a read error. DNA of the CDR3: TGTGTCAGCAGTGACGGCGTCAGGCACCATGAAAAACTGTTTTTT. It yields the protein CVSSDGVRHHEKLFF. The chain couples TRBV6-5 to TRBJ1-4; D remains unclear. Germline V gene lookup returns CDR1 MNHEY and CDR2 SVGAGI. This CDR3 region has 15 residues.

On this clonotype: A single base separates this from a much larger clone, so it may be a read error. The chain couples TRBV4-1 to TRBJ1-4; TRBD1 is a possible D gene (5 bases). V was shortened by 5 bases and J by 0 bases, with 10 bases between the two germline ends. Germline-derived CDR1 and CDR2 are MGHRA and YSYEKL. The CDR3 is 15 residues long. The CDR3 region has the DNA TGCGCCAGCAGCGGGGGGGGGGCAACTAATGAAAAACTGTTTTTT. Its protein is CASSGGGATNEKLFF.

The V call is TRBV5-4, the J call TRBJ2-7, with 8 nucleotides matching TRBD1. Losses at the gene ends were 9 bases for V and 1 base for J; bases not matched to a gene: 6. Per germline, CDR1 SGHNT and CDR2 YYREEE (reference sequence). The CDR3 is 13 residues long. The CDR3 region has the DNA TGTGCCACAGGACAGGGCAATTCCTACGAGCAGTACTTC. Its protein product is CATGQGNSYEQYF.

Remarks on this clonotype: Given a much more abundant clone one base away, this may be a read error. The CDR3 does not close with the conserved phenylalanine or tryptophan, likely indicating a read error. The V gene is TRBV4-1, the J gene TRBJ2-7; no clear D gene. Trimming cost V 6 bases and J 4 bases, with 16 bases left between them. The germline CDR1 and CDR2 sequences are MGHRA and YSYEKL. CDR3 size: 14 residues. Here the CDR3 DNA reads TGCGCCAGCAGTCCGCAGGCTACGGAGTACGAGCAGTACTCC. This encodes CASSPQATEYEQYS.

Turning to this clonotype: Compared with germline, one end of the junction differs, possibly owing to a read error. This rearrangement joins TRBV5-1 to TRBJ2-3; the match to TRBD1 covers 9 bases. The germline CDR1 and CDR2 sequences are SGHRS and YFSETQ. CDR3 length equals 15 residues. The CDR3 DNA follows: TGCGACAGCAGCCATGACAGGGGGGGCACAGATACGCAGTATTTT. It codes for CDSSHDRGGTDTQYF.

Note on this clonotype: The CDR3 carries no conserved terminal phenylalanine or tryptophan, so it likely arises from a read error. V and J are TRBV11-2 and TRBJ2-7, with D possibly matching TRBD1 (6 bases). Trimming pared 5 bases from V and 4 bases from J, leaving 12 bases between. The CDR3 spans 13 residues. From germline, CDR1 is SGHAT and CDR2 FQNNGV. In DNA, the CDR3 is TGTGCCAGCAGCCCAGGGACACCTTACGAGCAGTACCTC. This sequence encodes CASSPGTPYEQYL.

This clonotype occurred a few times. The gene calls are TRBV4-1 and TRBJ1-3; the D gene is possibly TRBD1 (5 bases). CDR3 size: 17 residues. Germline CDR1 reads MGHRA; CDR2 reads YSYEKL. The V and J ends lost 1 base and 5 bases respectively, with 18 bases between them. CDR3 loop: CASSQASGDPGRNTIYF. CDR3 nucleotides: TGCGCCAGCAGCCAAGCTTCCGGGGACCCTGGGAGAAACACCATATATTTT.

Comment on this clonotype: A read error may be the cause here, since a much bigger clone is one base away. The chain is built from TRBV12-3 or TRBV12-4 and TRBJ2-2; the D is unclear. The CDR3 is made up of 16 amino acids. The CDR3 reads CSSSLLLTSNTGELFF. CDR3 DNA: TGTTCCAGCAGTCTTCTCCTCACCTCCAACACCGGGGAGCTGTTTTTT.

The V call is TRBV11-2, the J call TRBJ2-2; D remains unclear. Germline CDR1 reads SGHAT; CDR2 reads FQNNGV. This CDR3 is 14 amino acids long. The CDR3 spells CVISPSLNTGELFF. CDR3 DNA sequence: TGTGTCATCAGCCCCTCCCTGAACACCGGGGAGCTGTTTTTT.

In regard to this clonotype: A read error may explain this, as a much larger clone is one base away. No DNA is shown, since the ends of the CDR3 on it are uncertain; the CDR3 is the one TCRdb lists. This sequence joins TRBV29-1 and TRBJ2-2; no check of the table's D call, TRBD1, against the DNA was made. The CDR3 length is 12 residues, termini included. Germline CDR1 is SQVTM and CDR2 is ANQGSEA. The CDR3 reads CSVGGGTGELYF.

As regards this clonotype: Germline is not matched at one junction end, which may reflect a read error. The rearrangement joins TRBV5-8 to TRBJ1-5, with D unclear. The V gene's germline CDR1 is SGHTS and CDR2 YDEGEE. The CDR3 spans 13 residues. The DNA for the CDR3 is TGTGCCGGCAGTTTGGAACCCGGGCAGCCCCAGCATTTT. Amino acid sequence: CAGSLEPGQPQHF.

This chain connects TRBV6-2 or TRBV6-3 to TRBJ2-7, with D maybe TRBD1 (5 bases). From germline, CDR1 is MNHEY and CDR2 SVGEGT. The length of the CDR3 is 19 residues. The V gene lost 5 bases and the J gene lost 2 bases, with 28 bases spanning the gap. The CDR3 bases are TGTGCCAGCAGTCCCTCATCGGCAGGGCCCTTTTCTCTTGCCTACGAGCAGTACTTC. Protein product: CASSPSSAGPFSLAYEQYF.

This clonotype was seen at least ten times. The V and J genes are TRBV12-3 or TRBV12-4 and TRBJ2-1, with 11 bases that match TRBD2. The CDR3 has 19 amino acids. V was pared by 2 bases and J by 5 bases, with 14 bases of the junction left unmatched. CDR3 protein: CASSLNSGRAKGLHNEQFF. DNA of the CDR3: TGTGCCAGCAGTTTAAATAGCGGGAGGGCCAAAGGACTACACAATGAGCAGTTCTTC.

Points on this clonotype: With a much larger clone just one base away, this may be a read error. V is TRBV12-3 or TRBV12-4 and J is TRBJ2-2; D is possibly TRBD2 (5 bases). CDR3 length: 14 amino acids. This CDR3 is CVSSNTRGTGELFF. The CDR3 DNA follows: TGTGTCAGCAGCAATACCCGGGGTACCGGGGAGCTGTTTTTT.

About this clonotype: One end of the junction fails to match germline, which may point to a read error. The genes are TRBV7-8 and TRBJ2-6; D may be TRBD2 (6 bases). The CDR3 covers 18 residues. Germline values: CDR1 SGHVS, CDR2 FQNEAQ. The CDR3: CASGFEGTSSSGANVLTF. CDR3 bases: TGTGCCAGCGGCTTCGAAGGGACTTCCAGCTCTGGGGCCAACGTCCTGACTTTC.

A word on this clonotype: One end of the junction does not line up with germline, which may come from a read error. The V call is TRBV11-2, the J call TRBJ2-7; D unresolved. The CDR3 has 11 amino acids. Germline V gene data show CDR1 as SGHAT and CDR2 as FQNNGV. CDR3 sequence reads: CTSSTNYEQYF. CDR3 bases: TGTACCAGCAGCACTAATTACGAGCAGTACTTC.

In its sample, this clonotype was seen many times. This chain links TRBV29-1 with TRBJ2-3; weak D call: TRBD2 (5 bases). Deletions cut 6 bases from V and 2 bases from J, with 15 bases between. Germline V CDR1 and CDR2: SQVTM, ANQGSEA. This CDR3 spans 14 amino acids. The CDR3 spells CSVGISIPTDTQYF. The CDR3 DNA sequence: TGCAGCGTCGGGATATCCATCCCCACAGATACGCAGTATTTT.

Points on this clonotype: Because it lacks the conserved phenylalanine or tryptophan at the end, this CDR3 is likely a read error. The gene calls are TRBV12-3 or TRBV12-4 and TRBJ1-5; D unresolved. The V and J ends lost 4 bases and 0 bases respectively, with 4 bases between them. This CDR3 region has 13 residues. The CDR3 protein is CASSSNSNQPQHL. CDR3 DNA: TGTGCCAGCAGTTCAAATAGCAATCAGCCCCAGCATTTA.

Remarks on this clonotype: This may be a read error: a much more frequent sequence differs by one nucleotide. The V call is TRBV4-1, the J call TRBJ2-5, with a weak D call TRBD1 (6 bases). The V gene's germline CDR1 is MGHRA and CDR2 YSYEKL. This CDR3 is 15 amino acids long. V lost 0 bases and J lost 4, with 12 bases in between. The CDR3, as DNA: TGCGCCAGCAGCCAAGATTACAGGGCAGGAGAGACCCAGTACTTC. It codes for CASSQDYRAGETQYF.

The chain couples TRBV7-9 to TRBJ1-6; D gene uncertain. V lost 1 base to trimming and J lost 7 bases, with 5 bases between them. There are 13 residues in the CDR3. Germline V gives CDR1 SEHNR, CDR2 FQNEAQ (reference sequence). The CDR3 loop reads CASSLDANSPLHF. CDR3 bases: TGTGCCAGCAGCTTAGACGCGAATTCACCCCTCCACTTT.

Notes on this clonotype: At one end the junction does not follow the germline gene, possibly because of a read error. The chain links TRBV11-3 to TRBJ1-4, with a possible D match to TRBD1 (5 bases). The CDR3 consists of 14 residues. In germline, CDR1 is SGHNT, CDR2 YENEEA. The CDR3 coding sequence is TGTGCCGGCAGGAAGGGGTCAACTAATGAAAAACTGTTTTTT. It codes for CAGRKGSTNEKLFF.

Comment on this clonotype: A much more abundant neighbour one base away suggests this may be a read error. The rearrangement uses TRBV6-2 or TRBV6-3 and TRBJ2-2, with TRBD2 matching 7 bases. Germline V CDR1 and CDR2: MNHEY, SVGEGT. The CDR3 runs to 14 residues. The J segment lost 10 bases and the V segment lost 3 bases, leaving 8 bases of the junction unmatched. The CDR3 DNA is TGTGCCAGCAGTTATCGCCTAGCGGAATCGGAGCTGTTTTTT. Its protein product is CASSYRLAESELFF.

As for this clonotype: A much bigger clone sits one base away, suggesting this may be a read error. V gene TRBV11-2 combines with J gene TRBJ2-4; 11 nucleotides line up with TRBD2. Germline V gives CDR1 SGHAT, CDR2 FQNNGV. CDR3 length: 19 amino acids. The CDR3 nucleotides are TGTGCCAGCGGCTTAAGTGGTGGGACTAGCGGACTAGCCAAAAACATTCAGTACTTC. This encodes CASGLSGGTSGLAKNIQYF. Full variable domain (remainder filled in from reference TRBV11-2 and TRBJ2-4): EAGVAQSPRYKIIEKRQSVAFWCNPISGHATLYWYQQILGQGPKLLIQFQNNGVVDDSQLPKDRFSAERLKGVDSTLKIQPAKLEDSAVYLCASGLSGGTSGLAKNIQYFGAGTRLSVL.